This T cell receptor (beta chain) derives from a study of shared clonotypes between healthy human individuals. The wider study: Sampling drew on donors who were a couple of women and a few men aged 18 to 49. Study results and caveats: Richness estimates generally favored naive over memory subsets. When compared with the clonotypes that were shared by all four sorted-subset donors, the non-shared clonotypes turned out to have lower generation probabilities.

V trimming: 5 bases; J trimming: 2 bases; junction bases outside the gene matches: 7. CDR1 SGHAT and CDR2 FQNNGV come from the germline V gene. This CDR3 has 16 amino acids. This clone was seen a few times. The antigen remains undetermined. The assay was immunoSEQ multiplex PCR, and TCRdb's table has in-frame clones only and misses some. The sample includes 550,000 to 700,000 clones, roughly 73% of them seen just once. The donor population consisted of healthy HIV-negative adults with no recent acute infections or vaccinations. Sequenced sample: memory CD4+ T cells sorted from blood. Subset meaning: CD45RA-negative fraction. The TCR originated in a woman between 25 and 40 years old in good health. This chain uses TRBV11-2 with TRBJ2-2, with 8 bases lining up with TRBD2. CDR3 sequence: CASSAWSGRNTGELFF. The CDR3 DNA sequence: TGTGCCAGCAGCGCATGGAGCGGGAGAAACACCGGGGAGCTGTTTTTT.